Below, 8 T cell receptor beta chains from the same sample are listed, as sequenced in a study of T-cell memory formation after mild COVID-19. TCRdb used MiXCR to reprocess the 5' RACE reads, holding one entry per CDR3 protein. The sample lists hundreds of thousands of distinct CDR3 sequences, about a sixth occurring once. Specimen: PBMCs or a T cell subset sorted from them (not recorded which). The receptors shown here come from a man in his late teens or twenties who had mild COVID-19 (a few samples of this study predate the infection). Cell type and time point are not known.

This clonotype was seen only a few times. The genes are TRBV6-5 and TRBJ1-5; maybe TRBD1 (6 bases). Trimming took 4 bases from V and 7 from J, leaving 11 bases between them. This CDR3 comprises 13 residues. Per the germline V gene, CDR1 is MNHEY and CDR2 is SVGAGI. This chain's CDR3 is CASSWSTGQPQHF. The DNA for the CDR3 is TGTGCCAGCAGTTGGAGTACAGGGCAGCCCCAGCATTTT.

The chain combines TRBV4-3 with TRBJ1-2; a possible D gene is TRBD1 (6 bases). The CDR3 consists of 14 residues. The ends were cut back, 0 bases at V and 8 bases at J, with 13 bases in the middle. From germline, CDR1 is LGHNA and CDR2 YSLEER. CDR3 in DNA: TGCGCCAGCAGCCAAGATGTGGACAGAGGGGGCTACACCTTC. This encodes CASSQDVDRGGYTF.

This clonotype was counted a few times. The chain recombines TRBV20-1 with TRBJ2-1, with 10 positions matching TRBD2. J lost 4 bases, V lost 3 bases, and 6 bases had no gene match. There are 15 residues in the CDR3. Germline-derived CDR1 and CDR2 are DFQATT and SNEGSKA (reference sequence). For the CDR3, the DNA is TGCAGTGCTAGGTGGGGACTAGCGACGTACAATGAGCAGTTCTTC. Translating gives CSARWGLATYNEQFF.

In this sample, this clonotype turned up many times. The V gene is TRBV7-2, the J gene TRBJ1-6; 10 bases align to TRBD1. CDR3 length equals 15 residues. J lost 10 bases, V lost 1 base, and 4 bases had no gene match. Germline V gene data show CDR1 as SGHTA and CDR2 as FQGNSA. Here the CDR3 reads CASSLGGTGESPLHF. CDR3 coding DNA: TGTGCCAGCAGCTTAGGAGGGACAGGGGAGTCACCCCTCCACTTT.

The rearrangement joins TRBV18 to TRBJ2-5; D remains unclear. Trimming pared 3 bases from V and 2 bases from J, leaving 13 bases between. The CDR3 is 15 residues long. Germline V gene sequence: CDR1 KGHSH, CDR2 LQKENI. The CDR3 sequence: CASSPNQNSQETQYF. CDR3 DNA: TGTGCCAGCTCACCGAACCAGAACAGTCAAGAGACCCAGTACTTC.

This clonotype was detected only a few times. This chain connects TRBV5-1 to TRBJ2-3; 9 bases fit TRBD1. The J segment lost 4 bases and the V segment lost 4 bases, leaving 7 bases of the junction unmatched. Looked up from germline, CDR1 is SGHRS and CDR2 is YFSETQ. The CDR3 runs 15 residues. The CDR3 protein is CASSTGQGGPDTQYF. CDR3 DNA: TGCGCCAGCAGCACGGGACAGGGAGGGCCAGATACGCAGTATTTT.

This clonotype showed up just a few times. V gene TRBV11-2 combines with J gene TRBJ2-5; possibly TRBD2 for D (6 bases). V was trimmed by 5 bases and J by 2 bases, leaving 12 bases between them. The V gene's germline CDR1 is SGHAT and CDR2 FQNNGV. The CDR3 has 14 residues. The chain's CDR3 is CASSMRRGQETQYF. The CDR3, as DNA: TGTGCCAGCAGCATGAGACGGGGGCAAGAGACCCAGTACTTC.

The rearrangement uses TRBV5-1 and TRBJ1-6, with D possibly being TRBD1 (5 bases). The CDR3 runs 15 residues. V lost 0 bases and J 8 bases, leaving 12 bases between the germline ends. The germline CDR1 and CDR2 sequences are SGHRS and YFSETQ. This CDR3 is CASSLVGGSDSPLHF. The CDR3 DNA is TGCGCCAGCAGCTTGGTGGGGGGGTCGGATTCACCCCTCCACTTT.